This T cell receptor beta chain was identified during a study of blood T cell repertoires in COVID-19. Study background: Samples came from the United States, Italy and Spain, spanning acute and convalescent COVID-19. Sources were T cells, B-cell-depleted T cells, or PBMCs; the material itself was cDNA or gDNA.

As handled by the study authors: Nucleated cell counts were estimated from reference gene primer amplification. The repertoire was sequenced with immunoSEQ multiplex PCR; TCRdb's copy has only in-frame clones and lacks some. V, J and clone size derive from that table, while D and trimming were established from the DNA sequence. This sample has 450,000 to 500,000 clones, with 80% to 90% found just once. V trimming: 1 base; J trimming: 7 bases; junction bases outside the gene matches: 12. CDR1 SEHNR and CDR2 FQNEAQ come from the germline V gene (reference sequence). The CDR3 is made up of 19 amino acids.

The chain has TRBV7-9 and TRBJ2-1, with 14 bases that match TRBD2. Sequencing was carried out using peripheral blood. The receptor was isolated from a human donor in a cohort sampled during active COVID-19. The CDR3 bases are TGTGCCAGCAGCTTAGGGCGACTAGCGGGAGGGCGGGGGATGAATGAGCAGTTCTTC. This codes for CASSLGRLAGGRGMNEQFF.